This T cell receptor beta chain was sequenced during a study of CD8 T cells in Susac syndrome. This CDR3 has 13 amino acids. The germline V gene encodes CDR1 MNHEY and CDR2 SVGAGI. Trimming cost V 1 base and J 12 bases; bases outside gene matches: 3. Random hexamers were used to reverse transcribe an amount of roughly 0.5 to 1 ug RNA. Multiplex PCR with immunoSEQ amplified the TCR beta CDR3 across 54 Vbeta and 13 Jbeta. One entry per CDR3 protein, called by TCRdb with MiXCR from the immunoSEQ multiplex PCR reads. The table records about 150,000 distinct CDR3 sequences, roughly 94% of them present only once. Isolation of CD8+ and CD4+ T cells was performed negatively, whereas enrichment of TEMRA cells was done by FACS.

The rearrangement links TRBV6-5 to TRBJ1-4; 9 positions agree with TRBD1. The source of this sequence is a human donor with multiple sclerosis. Sequences were obtained from CD8+ T cells from PBMCs. CDR3 coding DNA: TGTGCCAGCAGTTACTTGACAGGGGGAGAACTGTTTTTT. It is translated as CASSYLTGGELFF.